This is a list of T cell receptor beta chains from one sample in a study of blood T cell repertoires in COVID-19. TCRdb's table, derived via immunoSEQ multiplex PCR, lists solely in-frame clones and lacks some. This sample has approximately 290,000 clones, with approximately 90% found just once. The specimen sequenced was peripheral blood. These receptors were obtained from a man aged 30 to 45 with acute or convalescent COVID-19. CDR3s include the opening cysteine and the closing phenylalanine or tryptophan. The D gene is left open where the match is weak. The listing skips clone size in some rows; elsewhere it reads once, few, many or a size class.

D gene	V gene	J gene	clone size	CDR3 protein	CDR3 DNA
TRBD2	TRBV5-6	TRBJ2-5	-	CASSRTSGLAKETQYF	TGTGCCAGCAGCCGGACCTCGGGACTAGCGAAAGAGACCCAGTACTTC
TRBD2	TRBV28	TRBJ2-2	-	CASSGLAGSTGELFF	TGTGCCAGCAGCGGACTAGCGGGGAGCACCGGGGAGCTGTTTTTT
TRBD2	TRBV5-4	TRBJ2-1	-	CASSREGGGAPNEQFF	TGTGCCAGCAGCCGAGAGGGCGGGGGGGCCCCCAATGAGCAGTTCTTC
-	TRBV23-1	TRBJ2-3	-	CARFGTQYF	TGCGCCAGGTTCGGTACGCAGTATTTT
TRBD2	TRBV18	TRBJ2-1	-	CASSPPSSGPYNEQFF	TGTGCCAGCTCACCACCGTCTAGCGGGCCTTACAATGAGCAGTTCTTC
-	TRBV5-1	TRBJ1-3	-	CASRDTSSGNTIYF	TGCGCCAGCAGAGACACTAGCTCTGGAAACACCATATATTTT
-	TRBV5-1	TRBJ2-6	-	CASSPGQGPFGANVLTF	TGCGCCAGCAGCCCCGGGCAGGGCCCCTTTGGGGCCAACGTCCTGACTTTC
-	TRBV5-1	TRBJ2-6	few	CASSPGHSGANVLTF	TGCGCCAGCAGCCCAGGGCACTCTGGGGCCAACGTCCTGACTTTC
TRBD1	TRBV28	TRBJ1-1	-	CASSVGPRTGEAFF	TGTGCCAGCAGCGTCGGGCCTCGGACAGGGGAAGCTTTCTTT
TRBD1	TRBV27	TRBJ2-7	-	CAIWGQGIPYEQYF	TGTGCCATCTGGGGACAGGGGATCCCCTACGAGCAGTACTTC
TRBD2	TRBV6-2/TRBV6-3	TRBJ2-1	-	CASSPSGGVREQFF	TGTGCCAGCAGCCCTAGCGGGGGGGTGCGGGAGCAGTTCTTC
-	TRBV28	TRBJ2-7	-	CASGDRPSISEQYF	TGTGCCAGCGGCGACAGACCCTCTATATCCGAGCAGTACTTC
-	TRBV5-1	TRBJ1-2	once	CASSLGSDYGYTF	TGCGCCAGCAGCTTAGGAAGCGACTATGGCTACACCTTC
-	TRBV6-5	TRBJ1-2	-	CAILDTNYGYTF	TGTGCCATCCTCGACACGAACTATGGCTACACCTTC
-	TRBV7-2	TRBJ1-2	-	CASSLVKHGGGYTF	TGTGCCAGCAGCTTAGTTAAGCATGGGGGCGGCTACACCTTC
-	TRBV7-9	TRBJ1-3	-	CASSLAVGRPSSGNTIYF	TGTGCCAGCAGCTTAGCGGTGGGCCGTCCCAGCTCTGGAAACACCATATATTTT
TRBD1	TRBV2	TRBJ1-2	-	CASQDRVKFGYTF	TGTGCCAGCCAGGACAGGGTTAAATTTGGCTACACCTTC
-	TRBV7-2	TRBJ1-4	-	CASSFRPTTNKKLFF	TGTGCCAGCAGCTTCCGACCTACAACTAATAAAAAACTGTTTTTT
TRBD1	TRBV5-4	TRBJ2-3	-	CASTRGTTDTQYF	TGTGCCAGCACCAGGGGGACCACAGATACGCAGTATTTT
-	TRBV19	TRBJ1-1	-	CASSAGGRNTEAFF	TGTGCCAGTAGCGCCGGGGGAAGGAACACTGAAGCTTTCTTT
-	TRBV7-9	TRBJ1-4	-	CASSLMHGINEKLFF	TGTGCCAGCAGCTTAATGCACGGGATTAATGAAAAACTGTTTTTT
TRBD2	TRBV7-2	TRBJ2-1	few	CASSLVVLQRGAHEQFF	TGTGCCAGCAGCTTAGTCGTTCTGCAGCGGGGGGCCCATGAGCAGTTCTTC
-	TRBV5-8	TRBJ1-5	few	CASSSRQYSNQPQHF	TGTGCCAGCAGCTCAAGACAGTATAGCAATCAGCCCCAGCATTTT
TRBD1	TRBV6-5	TRBJ1-2	-	CASSTTPGGGSRYTF	TGTGCCAGCAGTACGACACCAGGGGGAGGTAGTCGATACACCTTC
TRBD1	TRBV29-1	TRBJ2-5	-	CSVAGQGRWETQYF	TGCAGCGTTGCGGGACAGGGGCGATGGGAGACCCAGTACTTC
TRBD2	TRBV27	TRBJ2-5	-	CASSAAGLESETQYF	TGTGCCAGCAGTGCTGCCGGACTAGAATCGGAGACCCAGTACTTC
-	TRBV28	TRBJ1-6	few	CASSWSSYNSPLHF	TGTGCCAGCTCTTGGAGCTCCTATAATTCACCCCTCCACTTT
TRBD1	TRBV6-5	TRBJ1-2	-	CASSQAGGGAGYTF	TGTGCCAGCAGTCAGGCAGGGGGCGGTGCTGGCTACACCTTC
TRBD1	TRBV4-1	TRBJ1-3	-	CASSTQGAYGNTIYF	TGCGCCAGCAGCACCCAGGGGGCATATGGAAACACCATATATTTT
-	TRBV19	TRBJ2-4	-	CASSIELTRGAGAKNIQYF	TGTGCCAGTAGTATAGAATTAACCAGGGGAGCAGGGGCCAAAAACATTCAGTACTTC
-	TRBV24-1	TRBJ1-2	-	CATSEGTRYGYTF	TGTGCCACCAGTGAGGGGACTCGCTATGGCTACACCTTC
-	TRBV5-8	TRBJ2-1	-	CASSLWVGDTYNEQFF	TGTGCCAGCAGCTTGTGGGTGGGAGACACCTACAATGAGCAGTTCTTC